This T cell receptor (beta chain) was observed in a study of tumor-infiltrating lymphocytes in primary liver carcinoma. Whole-study findings and limits: Blood fell significantly below tumors in its top-250-clone fraction (p = 0.039).

V shed 5 bases and J shed 1 base, with 17 bases lying between them. The CDR3 is 16 amino acids. Germline CDR1 reads MDHEN; CDR2 reads SYDVKM. Unsorted bulk tissue (roughly 18-32 mg) underwent RNA and DNA co-extraction. Primary liver carcinoma, confirmed by histopathology, was surgically resected. More than 85% viable tumor cells made up every tumor sample. Total RNA (roughly 0.45 ug) served as template for TCR beta cDNA synthesis primed by a constant-region primer. Three nested multiplex PCR rounds of slightly modified ARM-PCR generated TCR beta libraries. TRBV1-TRBV30 forward and Cbeta reverse primers drove the first two approximately 11-cycle rounds. Each CDR3 protein gets one entry after TCRdb re-called the multiplex PCR reads with MiXCR. Of 100,000 to 120,000 distinct CDR3 sequences in the sample, approximately 80% were seen once. Ten or more counts support this clonotype. Its antigen remains unidentified.

The sequenced sample consisted of liver tumor tissue from sampling region 3. Sample subset: tumor region T3, left-lateral pole. The V gene is TRBV28, the J gene TRBJ1-2, with unresolved D. The receptor was derived from a man in his forties or fifties with primary liver carcinoma and hepatitis B virus infection. In DNA, the CDR3 is TGTGCCAGCAGTACCCCGGCAGGCTCTCTTAACTATGGCTACACCTTC. Its translation is CASSTPAGSLNYGYTF.